This TCR beta chain was captured in a study of blood T cell repertoires in COVID-19. Study information: Spain, Italy and the United States supplied samples that represented acute and convalescent COVID-19.

Participants spanned ages roughly 18 to 90 years and resided in 24 US areas. Clinical histories supplied by participants themselves formed the basis of cohort assignment. Study processing details: By means of reference gene primer amplification, nucleated cell counts were estimated. Assay: immunoSEQ multiplex PCR; the TCRdb copy retains only in-frame clones and omits some. V and J calls and clone size are given by that table; D and trimming were obtained from the DNA. The sample records around 200,000 clones, about 84% being singletons. The V and J ends lost 3 bases and 2 bases respectively, with 14 bases between them. CDR1 and CDR2 from the germline V gene are DFQATT and SNEGSKA (reference sequence). This CDR3 contains 14 residues.

This receptor was taken from a man aged 40-55 years with acute COVID-19. Sequenced material: PBMCs or T cells enriched from blood (not recorded which). This chain connects TRBV20-1 to TRBJ2-7, with D perhaps TRBD2 (5 bases). The CDR3 nucleotides read TGCAGTGCTAGTGGAGGAATAGGCCCCTACGAGCAGTACTTC. Its protein product is CSASGGIGPYEQYF.